This TCR beta chain comes out of a study of blood T cell repertoires in COVID-19. The wider study: The cDNA or gDNA used as material had been derived from T cells, B-cell-depleted T cells, or PBMCs.

The ends were cut back, 4 bases at V and 3 bases at J, with 16 bases in the middle. Germline CDR1 reads LGHNA; CDR2 reads YSLEER. The CDR3 sequence is 15 residues long. Clinical history as reported by participants underpinned cohort assignment. Recovered Cohort 3 donors showed two negative PCRs, clearance, or symptom resolution. Per the original data handling: How many nucleated cells were present was estimated from reference gene primer amplification. Assay used: immunoSEQ multiplex PCR; TCRdb lists only in-frame clones, some missing. The V and J calls and clone size were taken over from that table, and D and trimming were inferred from the DNA. The sample lists around 300,000 clones; approximately 88% were seen once.

The material sequenced was PBMCs or T cells enriched from blood (not recorded which). The clonotype was recovered from a woman aged 30 to 39 who had recovered from COVID-19. The rearrangement links TRBV4-3 to TRBJ2-7; unclear D gene. CDR3 DNA: TGCGCCAGCAGCCTCGCCATTTCTCTAATCTACGAGCAGTACTTC. Amino acid sequence: CASSLAISLIYEQYF.